This T cell receptor (beta chain) was recorded in a study of blood T cells in healthy people across ages. Through a sample-barcoded 5' primer and a J-beta primer mix, a second PCR was run for roughly 6 to 12 cycles. MiXCR was run by TCRdb on the 5' RACE reads, yielding one entry per CDR3 protein. The sample comprises 600,000 to 800,000 distinct CDR3 sequences, over 40% of which are singletons, and approximately 13% rests with the top ten. Germline V lookup: CDR1 MDHEN, CDR2 SYDVKM. V lost 5 bases, J lost 6 bases, and 13 bases lay in between. The CDR3 is 13 amino acids. The individuals who served as donors were healthy Caucasians living in Russia, aged roughly 6 to 95.

The chain combines TRBV28 with TRBJ1-2, with D perhaps matching TRBD1 (6 bases). The sample was blood. This TCR derives from a woman older than 75 in good health. The CDR3 is CASSVTGTNGYTF. The CDR3 region has the DNA TGTGCCAGCAGTGTAACAGGGACTAATGGCTACACCTTC.